A selection of T cell receptor beta chains follows, all from one sample in a study of shared clonotypes between healthy human individuals. Method: immunoSEQ multiplex PCR; TCRdb's copy keeps in-frame clones and lacks some. The repertoire has approximately 600,000 clones, about 95% of them found once; the top ten carry 0.095% to 0.14%. Sequencing was done on a sample of naive CD8+ T cells sorted from blood. Receptors were obtained from a woman aged 30 to 39 in good health. The CDR3 runs from the conserved cysteine through the conserved F or W. The D gene is left open where the match is weak. Size values are once, few and many counts, or a class for expanded clones, and some rows have none.

D: NA
size: NA
V: TRBV4-2
J: TRBJ2-7
CDR3: CASSQDLSASYEQYF
DNA: TGTGCCAGCAGCCAAGATCTATCGGCCTCCTACGAGCAGTACTTC

D: NA
size: NA
V: TRBV5-1
J: TRBJ1-2
CDR3: CASSLETGTIAYGYTF
DNA: TGCGCCAGCAGCTTGGAAACCGGGACAATCGCCTATGGCTACACCTTC

D: TRBD2
size: NA
V: TRBV9
J: TRBJ2-3
CDR3: CASSASTSGNGYTQYF
DNA: TGTGCCAGCAGCGCCTCGACTAGCGGGAACGGGTATACGCAGTATTTT

D: NA
size: NA
V: TRBV12-1
J: TRBJ2-1
CDR3: CASSFGGSIDNEQFF
DNA: TGTGCCAGCAGCTTTGGCGGGAGTATCGACAATGAGCAGTTCTTC

D: TRBD2
size: NA
V: TRBV5-1
J: TRBJ2-7
CDR3: CASSLARGSSYEQYF
DNA: TGCGCCAGCAGCTTGGCCCGCGGGAGCTCCTACGAGCAGTACTTC

D: NA
size: once
V: TRBV7-2
J: TRBJ1-4
CDR3: CASSLDFKGGHVGEKLFF
DNA: TGTGCCAGCAGCTTAGATTTTAAGGGGGGCCACGTCGGTGAAAAACTGTTTTTT

D: TRBD1
size: NA
V: TRBV18
J: TRBJ1-4
CDR3: CASSPPQGEIEKLFF
DNA: TGTGCCAGCTCACCACCGCAGGGGGAAATTGAAAAACTGTTTTTT

D: NA
size: NA
V: TRBV15
J: TRBJ1-4
CDR3: CATSKENGAKLFF
DNA: TGTGCCACCAGCAAAGAAAATGGGGCAAAACTGTTTTTT

D: NA
size: NA
V: TRBV19
J: TRBJ1-5
CDR3: CASAFGASQPQHF
DNA: TGTGCCAGCGCCTTCGGCGCGAGTCAGCCCCAGCATTTT

D: NA
size: NA
V: TRBV15
J: TRBJ2-7
CDR3: CATSEGRRGYEQYF
DNA: TGTGCCACCAGCGAGGGACGGCGTGGGTACGAGCAGTACTTC

D: NA
size: NA
V: TRBV11-2
J: TRBJ1-1
CDR3: CASSSGLGRNTEAFF
DNA: TGTGCCAGCAGCTCAGGACTGGGCAGGAACACTGAAGCTTTCTTT

D: NA
size: once
V: TRBV4-1
J: TRBJ1-5
CDR3: CASSPRSGTRSQPQHF
DNA: TGCGCCAGCAGCCCCCGAAGTGGGACTAGATCTCAGCCCCAGCATTTT

D: NA
size: NA
V: TRBV2
J: TRBJ1-4
CDR3: CASSEGEKLFF
DNA: TGTGCCAGCAGTGAGGGTGAAAAACTGTTTTTT

D: TRBD1
size: NA
V: TRBV5-4
J: TRBJ2-5
CDR3: CASRQGAGETQYF
DNA: TGTGCCAGCAGACAGGGGGCAGGGGAGACCCAGTACTTC

D: TRBD1
size: NA
V: TRBV11-2
J: TRBJ2-7
CDR3: CASSLGPGTGVDYEQYF
DNA: TGTGCCAGCAGCTTAGGGCCCGGGACAGGTGTAGACTACGAGCAGTACTTC

D: NA
size: NA
V: TRBV6-6
J: TRBJ1-5
CDR3: CASVGTSDAGPQHF
DNA: TGTGCCAGCGTCGGGACTTCCGACGCGGGGCCCCAGCATTTT

D: TRBD2
size: NA
V: TRBV11-2
J: TRBJ2-2
CDR3: CASSFGTSGRGELFF
DNA: TGTGCCAGCAGCTTTGGGACTAGCGGGAGGGGGGAGCTGTTTTTT

D: NA
size: NA
V: TRBV27
J: TRBJ2-1
CDR3: CASSLAGTPYNEQFF
DNA: TGTGCCAGCAGTTTGGCCGGGACACCCTACAATGAGCAGTTCTTC

D: NA
size: NA
V: TRBV2
J: TRBJ2-7
CDR3: CATSPGPSVEQYF
DNA: TGTGCCACCTCGCCTGGGCCCTCCGTCGAGCAGTACTTC

D: NA
size: NA
V: TRBV28
J: TRBJ1-2
CDR3: CASSLSTEINYGYTF
DNA: TGTGCCAGCAGTTTAAGTACAGAGATTAACTATGGCTACACCTTC

D: TRBD2
size: NA
V: TRBV6-6
J: TRBJ2-1
CDR3: CASSLRDYTYNEQFF
DNA: TGTGCCAGCAGTCTCCGGGACTATACTTACAATGAGCAGTTCTTC

D: NA
size: once
V: TRBV4-1
J: TRBJ1-4
CDR3: CASSQSPWTALNEKLFF
DNA: TGCGCCAGCAGCCAATCCCCCTGGACAGCTTTAAATGAAAAACTGTTTTTT

D: TRBD1
size: NA
V: TRBV7-9
J: TRBJ1-1
CDR3: CASSLVSGGQAQNTEAFF
DNA: TGTGCCAGCAGCTTAGTGTCGGGGGGACAGGCCCAGAACACTGAAGCTTTCTTT

D: NA
size: NA
V: TRBV11-2
J: TRBJ2-7
CDR3: CASSYTGGPGEQYF
DNA: TGTGCCAGCAGCTATACCGGGGGTCCTGGCGAGCAGTACTTC

D: NA
size: NA
V: TRBV4-1
J: TRBJ2-1
CDR3: CASSQDRGQEQFF
DNA: TGCGCCAGCAGCCAAGATCGGGGACAAGAGCAGTTCTTC

D: NA
size: NA
V: TRBV28
J: TRBJ2-7
CDR3: CASNLSRWGSYEQYF
DNA: TGTGCCAGCAACCTCTCTAGATGGGGATCCTACGAGCAGTACTTC

D: TRBD1
size: once
V: TRBV30
J: TRBJ2-7
CDR3: CAWKGQGSEQYF
DNA: TGTGCCTGGAAGGGACAGGGCTCCGAGCAGTACTTC

D: NA
size: NA
V: TRBV5-1
J: TRBJ2-7
CDR3: CASSLQGLTYEQYF
DNA: TGCGCCAGCAGCTTGCAGGGGCTCACCTACGAGCAGTACTTC

D: NA
size: NA
V: TRBV4-1
J: TRBJ2-7
CDR3: CASSPVYGSNEQYF
DNA: TGCGCCAGCAGCCCCGTATACGGTAGTAACGAGCAGTACTTC

D: NA
size: NA
V: TRBV10-2
J: TRBJ2-7
CDR3: CASSESGYEQYF
DNA: TGCGCCAGCAGTGAATCAGGATACGAGCAGTACTTC

D: TRBD2
size: NA
V: TRBV7-8
J: TRBJ2-2
CDR3: CASSSTPSGLNTGELFF
DNA: TGTGCCAGCAGCTCGACCCCTAGCGGGTTGAACACCGGGGAGCTGTTTTTT

D: NA
size: NA
V: TRBV19
J: TRBJ2-7
CDR3: CASSNREGYEQYF
DNA: TGTGCCAGTAGTAACAGGGAGGGCTACGAGCAGTACTTC

D: TRBD2
size: NA
V: TRBV13
J: TRBJ2-7
CDR3: CASSLRAGARYEQYF
DNA: TGTGCCAGCAGCCTAAGAGCGGGAGCAAGGTACGAGCAGTACTTC

D: TRBD2
size: NA
V: TRBV27
J: TRBJ2-2
CDR3: CASSNGGILPGELFF
DNA: TGTGCCAGCAGCAACGGGGGGATCCTTCCCGGGGAGCTGTTTTTT

D: TRBD1
size: NA
V: TRBV27
J: TRBJ2-1
CDR3: CASSPGTVPSYEQFF
DNA: TGTGCCAGCAGTCCCGGGACAGTACCTAGCTACGAGCAGTTCTTC

D: TRBD1
size: NA
V: TRBV27
J: TRBJ1-6
CDR3: CASRVTGSNSPLHF
DNA: TGTGCCAGCAGGGTGACAGGGTCGAATTCACCCCTCCACTTT

D: TRBD1
size: NA
V: TRBV7-7
J: TRBJ2-1
CDR3: CASSPHPMGTVYNEQFF
DNA: TGTGCCAGCAGCCCACACCCTATGGGGACAGTATACAATGAGCAGTTCTTC

D: TRBD1
size: NA
V: TRBV4-1
J: TRBJ2-7
CDR3: CASSQGQNYEQYF
DNA: TGCGCCAGCAGCCAGGGACAGAACTACGAGCAGTACTTC

D: TRBD2
size: NA
V: TRBV5-4
J: TRBJ2-1
CDR3: CATAGTSGRSEQFF
DNA: TGTGCCACCGCCGGGACTAGCGGGAGGTCCGAGCAGTTCTTC

D: NA
size: NA
V: TRBV7-7
J: TRBJ1-3
CDR3: CASSLRSSTIYF
DNA: TGTGCCAGCAGCTTACGATCGAGCACCATATATTTT

D: TRBD1
size: NA
V: TRBV28
J: TRBJ2-7
CDR3: CASSPNRGLGYEQYF
DNA: TGTGCCAGCAGCCCAAACAGGGGGCTAGGGTACGAGCAGTACTTC

D: NA
size: NA
V: TRBV19
J: TRBJ2-7
CDR3: CASSIGQNDYEQYF
DNA: TGTGCCAGTAGTATAGGACAGAACGACTACGAGCAGTACTTC

D: TRBD2
size: NA
V: TRBV6-6
J: TRBJ2-7
CDR3: CASSYVRGEHYEQYF
DNA: TGTGCCAGCAGTTACGTCCGGGGGGAGCACTACGAGCAGTACTTC

D: NA
size: NA
V: TRBV5-1
J: TRBJ2-1
CDR3: CASSLEAGWTYNEQFF
DNA: TGCGCCAGCAGCTTGGAGGCGGGGTGGACCTACAATGAGCAGTTCTTC